A selection of T cell receptor beta chains follows, all from one sample in a study of blood T cell repertoires in COVID-19. The table came from immunoSEQ multiplex PCR; TCRdb's copy has only in-frame clones and leaves some out. The table has hundreds of thousands of clones, 80% to 90% seen once. Sequenced sample: peripheral blood. The receptor source for this set is a man between 18 and 35 years old with COVID-19, enrolled during active disease. The CDR3 runs from the conserved cysteine through the conserved F or W.

>TRBJ1-6|TRBV9
CASSVGQGGSPLHF
>TRBJ1-6|TRBV7-9
CASRRQGGNSPLHF
>TRBJ2-5|TRBV5-1
CASKIAGGQETQYF
>TRBJ2-7|TRBV28
CASTLGGVRYEQYF
>TRBJ2-7|TRBV4-1
CASSQERVGQAINYEQYF
>TRBJ2-1|TRBV2
CASGEQSSYNEQFF
>TRBJ2-3|TRBV10-3
CAISTSGGVTDTQYF
>TRBJ1-2|TRBV11-2
CASRPTGNYGYTF
>TRBJ1-2|TRBV29-1
CSTGTESYGYTF
>TRBJ2-3|TRBV10-3
CAISESGSLLQGLTDTQYF
>TRBJ2-1|TRBV7-9
CASGRGRINEQFF
>TRBJ2-2|TRBV2
CASNRQGENTGELFF
>TRBJ1-2|TRBV19
CASSMVQGFSYGYTF
>TRBJ2-3|TRBV9
CASSVSSGSTDTQYF